A selection of T cell receptor beta chains follows, all from one sample in a study of T-cell reconstitution after alpha-beta-depleted transplantation in children. TCRdb reanalysed the PCR reads using MiXCR and keeps one entry per CDR3 protein. The sample has some 600,000 distinct CDR3 sequences; approximately 13% are singletons. Specimen: PBMCs, mostly from graft donor cells, collected 360 days after TCRalphabeta/CD19-depleted stem cell transplant. Receptors were obtained from a male patient aged 10-17 years who had a stem cell transplant for acute myeloid leukemia, so the T cells may come from the graft donor. The CDR3 runs from the conserved cysteine through the conserved F or W. A D gene is named only where the DNA matches it firmly. Some rows mark clone size as missing; the rest say once, few, many or name a class of expanded clone.

size | D | length | J | V | CDR3 | DNA
many | TRBD2 | 15 | TRBJ2-1 | TRBV20-1 | CSASFGLAGVYEQFF | TGCAGTGCTAGTTTCGGACTAGCGGGAGTGTATGAGCAGTTCTTC
- | - | 17 | TRBJ2-6 | TRBV6-7 | CASSPQGHTSGANVLTF | TGTGCCAGCAGTCCGCAGGGGCATACATCTGGGGCCAACGTCCTGACTTTC
few | TRBD2 | 16 | TRBJ2-7 | TRBV28 | CASSLSPGGPTYEQYF | TGTGCCAGCAGCCTATCCCCGGGAGGGCCTACATACGAGCAGTACTTC
few | TRBD1 | 18 | TRBJ2-5 | TRBV3-1 | CASSQDQRRQGRRKTQYF | TGTGCCAGCAGCCAAGATCAACGGAGACAGGGGAGACGGAAGACCCAGTACTTC
many | - | 15 | TRBJ1-1 | TRBV5-1 | CASSLAPRVLAEAFF | TGCGCCAGCAGCTTGGCTCCCAGGGTGTTGGCTGAAGCTTTCTTT
few | - | 17 | TRBJ2-6 | TRBV4-2 | CASSQDLRETGANVLTF | TGTGCCAGCAGCCAAGATCTTCGGGAAACTGGGGCCAACGTCCTGACTTTC
- | TRBD1 | 13 | TRBJ2-7 | TRBV6-5 | CASARDRDHEQYF | TGTGCCAGCGCACGGGACAGGGATCACGAGCAGTACTTC
few | - | 15 | TRBJ2-7 | TRBV20-1 | CSARLWGRSPYEQYF | TGCAGTGCTAGACTTTGGGGGAGATCCCCCTACGAGCAGTACTTC
- | - | 17 | TRBJ2-3 | TRBV25-1 | CASSLPGLRSSTDTQYF | TGTGCCAGCAGTTTACCGGGACTCCGCTCTAGCACAGATACGCAGTATTTT
many | - | 14 | TRBJ2-1 | TRBV29-1 | CSVGRASSYNEQFF | TGCAGCGTAGGACGGGCGAGCTCCTACAATGAGCAGTTCTTC
- | - | 10 | TRBJ2-7 | TRBV28 | CASSYREQYF | TGTGCCAGCAGTTATCGCGAGCAGTACTTC
many | TRBD2 | 16 | TRBJ2-5 | TRBV4-3 | CASSQWSGSIQETQYF | TGCGCCAGCAGCCAGTGGAGCGGGAGTATCCAAGAGACCCAGTACTTC
- | - | 14 | TRBJ2-7 | TRBV20-1 | CSFSRGLAFIEQYF | TGCAGTTTCAGCCGTGGGCTAGCCTTTATCGAGCAGTACTTC
few | - | 19 | TRBJ2-6 | TRBV11-1 | CASSPRAPFAPPGANVLTF | TGTGCCAGCAGCCCGAGGGCCCCCTTTGCCCCCCCTGGGGCCAACGTCCTGACTTTC
- | TRBD2 | 18 | TRBJ2-7 | TRBV4-1 | CASSHASLPAGGPYEQYF | TGCGCCAGCAGCCATGCATCGCTCCCAGCGGGAGGGCCTTACGAGCAGTACTTC
many | - | 15 | TRBJ1-3 | TRBV29-1 | CSVVGGPTAGNTIYF | TGCAGCGTTGTGGGAGGTCCCACCGCTGGAAACACCATATATTTT
- | - | 16 | TRBJ2-3 | TRBV29-1 | CSVDPQTRPSTDTQYF | TGCAGCGTTGACCCACAAACAAGACCTAGCACAGATACGCAGTATTTT
- | TRBD2 | 14 | TRBJ2-1 | TRBV27 | CASLPGLADNEQFF | TGTGCCAGCCTTCCCGGACTAGCGGACAATGAGCAGTTCTTC
many | TRBD1 | 16 | TRBJ2-3 | TRBV29-1 | CSATGQGAWDTDTQYF | TGCAGCGCCACGGGACAGGGGGCTTGGGACACAGATACGCAGTATTTT
- | - | 14 | TRBJ2-7 | TRBV7-9 | CASSLDLVPHEQYF | TGTGCCAGCAGCTTAGATCTAGTCCCGCACGAGCAGTACTTC
- | - | 13 | TRBJ2-7 | TRBV7-8 | CASSLAWGNEQYF | TGTGCCAGCAGCTTAGCTTGGGGGAACGAGCAGTACTTC
few | - | 12 | TRBJ1-2 | TRBV25-1 | CASSARDYGYTF | TGTGCCAGCAGTGCCCGGGACTATGGCTACACCTTC
- | - | 15 | TRBJ2-1 | TRBV12-3/TRBV12-4 | CASSLEVGPNNEQFF | TGTGCCAGCAGTTTAGAGGTGGGACCCAACAATGAGCAGTTCTTC
few | - | 13 | TRBJ2-7 | TRBV12-3/TRBV12-4 | CASSPGNGYEQYF | TGTGCCAGCAGCCCGGGAAACGGGTACGAGCAGTACTTC
- | TRBD1 | 15 | TRBJ2-2 | TRBV20-1 | CSAPRQGVSTGELFF | TGCAGTGCGCCTCGACAGGGGGTGAGCACCGGGGAGCTGTTTTTT
- | - | 16 | TRBJ1-5 | TRBV30 | CAWSVVGSAGNQPQHF | TGTGCCTGGAGTGTAGTCGGCAGTGCCGGCAATCAGCCCCAGCATTTT
- | - | 17 | TRBJ2-5 | TRBV7-9 | CASTGGGSAGVVETQYF | TGTGCCAGCACAGGGGGCGGATCGGCGGGAGTTGTAGAGACCCAGTACTTC
- | - | 13 | TRBJ2-5 | TRBV12-3/TRBV12-4 | CASRNAFKETQYF | TGTGCCAGCAGGAATGCCTTCAAGGAGACCCAGTACTTC
few | TRBD1 | 15 | TRBJ2-2 | TRBV28 | CASSLFWTGTGELFF | TGTGCCAGCAGTTTATTTTGGACAGGCACCGGGGAGCTGTTTTTT
- | - | 15 | TRBJ2-1 | TRBV11-2 | CASGPHPLSYNEQFF | TGTGCCAGTGGCCCACACCCTTTGTCCTACAATGAGCAGTTCTTC
few | TRBD2 | 16 | TRBJ2-3 | TRBV5-1 | CASIRTSGSGTDTQYF | TGCGCCAGCATCCGGACTAGCGGGAGTGGAACAGATACGCAGTATTTT
few | - | 14 | TRBJ2-7 | TRBV10-3 | CAISEGGLPYEQYF | TGTGCCATCAGTGAGGGGGGCCTACCCTACGAGCAGTACTTC
- | TRBD1 | 16 | TRBJ2-5 | TRBV7-3 | CASSSSPGQGFETQYF | TGTGCCAGCAGCAGCAGTCCGGGACAGGGATTCGAGACCCAGTACTTC
many | TRBD1 | 13 | TRBJ2-7 | TRBV12-3/TRBV12-4 | CASSWTGVYEQYF | TGTGCCAGCAGTTGGACAGGGGTCTACGAGCAGTACTTC
- | TRBD2 | 14 | TRBJ2-3 | TRBV19 | CASSIPGLPDTQYF | TGTGCCAGTAGTATTCCGGGACTACCCGATACGCAGTATTTT
- | TRBD2 | 13 | TRBJ2-3 | TRBV29-1 | CSVVTSGRDTQYF | TGCAGCGTTGTTACTAGCGGGAGAGATACGCAGTATTTT
- | TRBD2 | 21 | TRBJ2-1 | TRBV7-3 | CASSLNSRGTSGSGSYNEQFF | TGTGCCAGCAGCTTAAACTCTAGGGGGACTAGCGGGAGCGGATCCTACAATGAGCAGTTCTTC
many | - | 13 | TRBJ2-1 | TRBV12-3/TRBV12-4 | CASSFFRQDEQFF | TGTGCCAGCAGTTTTTTTCGTCAGGATGAGCAGTTCTTC
few | - | 15 | TRBJ1-6 | TRBV7-9 | CASSLNGGPIGPLHF | TGTGCCAGCAGCTTAAATGGCGGGCCTATAGGTCCCCTCCACTTT
many | - | 15 | TRBJ2-2 | TRBV5-1 | CASSPVGRKNGELFF | TGCGCCAGCAGCCCGGTGGGGAGGAAGAACGGGGAGCTGTTTTTT
few | - | 16 | TRBJ2-5 | TRBV6-2/TRBV6-3 | CASSYSSAGLKETQYF | TGTGCCAGCAGTTACTCTTCGGCAGGCCTGAAAGAGACCCAGTACTTC
- | - | 16 | TRBJ2-6 | TRBV19 | CASSIAAAPGANVLTF | TGTGCCAGTAGTATAGCGGCGGCTCCTGGGGCCAACGTCCTGACTTTC
many | - | 15 | TRBJ1-3 | TRBV29-1 | CSVENPTMGGNTIYF | TGCAGCGTTGAAAACCCGACGATGGGTGGAAACACCATATATTTT
many | - | 11 | TRBJ2-7 | TRBV29-1 | CSVSGGHEQYF | TGCAGCGTTAGTGGAGGTCACGAGCAGTACTTC
many | TRBD2 | 15 | TRBJ2-1 | TRBV30 | CAWSEGTSGYNEQFF | TGTGCCTGGAGTGAGGGGACTAGCGGATACAATGAGCAGTTCTTC
- | - | 13 | TRBJ2-6 | TRBV30 | CAWDEDGANVLTF | TGTGCCTGGGACGAGGATGGGGCCAACGTCCTGACTTTC
many | - | 15 | TRBJ1-1 | TRBV9 | CASSESSGRWTEAFF | TGTGCCAGCAGCGAGTCCTCTGGTCGGTGGACTGAAGCTTTCTTT
many | TRBD2 | 14 | TRBJ2-5 | TRBV29-1 | CSVIGAGDGETQYF | TGCAGCGTCATAGGAGCGGGAGATGGAGAGACCCAGTACTTC
few | - | 15 | TRBJ1-1 | TRBV27 | CASSRQGFMNTEAFF | TGTGCCAGCAGTCGGCAGGGTTTTATGAACACTGAAGCTTTCTTT
many | TRBD1 | 15 | TRBJ2-3 | TRBV3-1 | CASSTRDRGTDTQYF | TGTGCCAGCAGCACCCGGGACAGGGGGACAGATACGCAGTATTTT